This T cell receptor (beta chain) derives from a study of shared clonotypes between healthy human individuals. In germline, CDR1 is SGDLS, CDR2 YYNGEE. With V trimmed by 3 bases and J by 5 bases, 1 base remained unmatched. This CDR3 comprises 12 residues. CD45RO-negative cells were positively selected for CCR7, leaving out terminally differentiated effector memory CD45RA+ cells. Profiled with immunoSEQ multiplex PCR; TCRdb holds only in-frame clones, not every one. The sample carries roughly 590,000 clones, roughly 95% recorded once. With respect to this clone: The sample holds other DNA sequences that translate to the same CDR3.

The sequencing sample was made of naive CD8+ T cells sorted from blood. This rearrangement joins TRBV9 to TRBJ2-7; 8 positions agree with TRBD1. This TCR was sampled from a woman in her thirties in good health. The CDR3 region is CASSGQGNEQYF. As DNA, the CDR3 is TGTGCCAGCAGCGGACAGGGGAACGAGCAGTACTTC.